This record looks at one TCR beta chain sequence and its context. The sample holds a few counts of this clonotype. Its recognized antigen is unknown. Base qualities are not recorded, but no much larger clone differs from it by a single base. The sample originates from a study of response to subunit inactivated influenza vaccine (dated by TCRdb to 2017 to 2018). Background for the entire study: Deep quantitative T cell receptor repertoire profiling was used in the study to track responses to a trivalent subunit inactivated influenza vaccine.

The method was RT-PCR. Sequencing relied on an Illumina HiSeq 2500. The public sequencing data were trimmed at Q25 with fastp and processed into clonotypes with MiXCR by TCRdb, which kept only in-frame beta chains. Duplicate CDR3 protein sequences are folded into a single record with the most common DNA and genes. The sample yields a few hundred thousand distinct CDR3 sequences; 12% were counted once. The top ten clones comprise over 6.5% of the sample. Study-level results and caveats: It was suggested by the authors that each seasonal influenza vaccination may recruit only a limited number of new T cells.

Per the germline V gene, LGHNA is the CDR1 and YSLEER is the CDR2. Relative to germline, V is 1 base shorter and J is 5 bases shorter, with 11 bases between their ends. From cysteine to phenylalanine, the CDR3 is 14 amino acids long. The read is trimmed to its CDR3 DNA, 42 bases read in frame from base 1. The rearranged segments are TRBV4-3 and TRBJ2-5; the D call could be TRBD1 or TRBD2, with each sharing 5 bases. The source material was non-naive T cells sorted from PBMCs, sampled less than 15 days before vaccination. Sample cell subset or site, as interpreted from the label and publication: memory T cell fraction. The sequence was obtained from a middle-aged man who received an inactivated influenza vaccine. Donor details come from another sample of the same person, matched by shared clones. The DNA sequence reads TGCGCCAGCAGCCAAGGGCCAGGGAGTGAGACCCAGTACTTC. Its translation is CASSQGPGSETQYF.